Here is one TCR beta chain with its context. Its antigen is not known. Primers: 60 Vbeta forward and 13 Jbeta reverse. TCRdb's table, derived via immunoSEQ multiplex PCR, lists solely in-frame clones and lacks some. The data contain 85,000 to 130,000 clones, more than 60% of them singletons. These data originate in a study of cytomegalovirus exposure and HLA in healthy donors. The wider study: Earlier, 150 million to 200 million T cells were analyzed, and 90 million to 120 million unique TCR beta sequences were found among them.

The germline gives CDR1 MNHEY, CDR2 SVGAGI. This CDR3 spans 13 amino acids. Trimming removed 2 bases from V and 5 bases from J, with 9 bases in between. Study-level results: CMV serostatus was the only immune exposure information that was available.

The source of this sequence is a woman between 18 and 30 years old in good health and CMV-seropositive. V is TRBV6-5 and J is TRBJ2-5; the D gene is possibly TRBD1 (6 bases). Sequencing input: PBMCs. The CDR3 sequence: CASSYNRAETQYF. The CDR3 DNA reads as TGTGCCAGCAGTTACAACAGGGCTGAGACCCAGTACTTC.